The sequence of this T cell receptor beta chain was determined in a study of radiotherapy plus CTLA-4 blockade in lung cancer. Whole-study results and caveats: Once radiotherapy plus ipilimumab had been given, TCR clones derived from tumor expanded in blood.

CDR1 is SQVTM and CDR2 is ANQGSEA in the germline V gene. The CDR3 spans 15 residues. The V end was cut by 0 bases, the J end by 0 bases, with 11 bases between. Sequencing was performed with immunoSEQ multiplex PCR; in TCRdb, only in-frame clones are kept and a portion is missing. This table holds some 52,000 clones, more than 65% found once. Remarks on this clone: As yet, its antigen is unknown.

The receptor comes from a human donor with non-small cell lung cancer who had a partial response to radiotherapy plus ipilimumab. The V and J genes are TRBV29-1 and TRBJ1-2; D gene uncertain. The source was peripheral blood, collected from a patient treated with radiotherapy plus ipilimumab. The CDR3 region is CSVEDRGPANYGYTF. The DNA for the CDR3 is TGCAGCGTTGAAGATCGAGGGCCCGCTAACTATGGCTACACCTTC.